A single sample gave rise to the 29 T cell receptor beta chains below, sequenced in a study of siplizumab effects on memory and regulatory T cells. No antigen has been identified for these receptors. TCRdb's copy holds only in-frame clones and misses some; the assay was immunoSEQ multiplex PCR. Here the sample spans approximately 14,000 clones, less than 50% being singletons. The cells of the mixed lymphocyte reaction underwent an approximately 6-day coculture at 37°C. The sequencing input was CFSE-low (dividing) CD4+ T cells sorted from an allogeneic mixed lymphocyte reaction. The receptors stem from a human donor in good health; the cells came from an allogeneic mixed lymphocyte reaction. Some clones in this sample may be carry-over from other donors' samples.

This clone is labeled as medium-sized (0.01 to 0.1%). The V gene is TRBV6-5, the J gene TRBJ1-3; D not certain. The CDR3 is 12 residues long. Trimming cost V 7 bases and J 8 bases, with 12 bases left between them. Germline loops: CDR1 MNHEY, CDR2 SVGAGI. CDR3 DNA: TGTGCCAGCATACGGGTTCTAGACACCATATATTTT. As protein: CASIRVLDTIYF.

The CDR3 loop is CASRFSGSTYEQYF. The CDR3 bases are TGTGCCAGTAGGTTTAGCGGGAGTACCTACGAGCAGTACTTC. The V call is TRBV19, the J call TRBJ2-7; the match to TRBD2 covers 9 bases. The CDR3 length is 14 residues. The germline V gene encodes CDR1 LNHDA and CDR2 SQIVND (reference sequence). After removal of 6 bases from V and 2 bases from J, the junction contained 5 bases not matched to a gene. Based on the CDR3 plus reference TRBV19 and TRBJ2-7, the full variable domain is DGGITQSPKYLFRKEGQNVTLSCEQNLNHDAMYWYRQDPGQGLRLIYYSQIVNDFQKGDIAEGYSVSREKKESFPLTVTSAQKNPTAFYLCASRFSGSTYEQYFGPGTRLTVT.

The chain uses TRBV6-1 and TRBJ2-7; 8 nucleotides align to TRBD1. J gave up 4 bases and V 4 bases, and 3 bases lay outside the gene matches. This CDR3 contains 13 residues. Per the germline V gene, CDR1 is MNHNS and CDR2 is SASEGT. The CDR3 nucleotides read TGTGCCAGCAGTGGGGGACAGGTGTACGAGCAGTACTTC. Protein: CASSGGQVYEQYF.

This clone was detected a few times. In nucleotides, the CDR3 is TGTGCCAGCAGCCACTACCTGGAGCGCCATTATTTCCTTCAGCCCCAGCATTTT. This gives the protein CASSHYLERHYFLQPQHF. The gene calls are TRBV5-4 and TRBJ1-5, with D hard to call. The CDR3 loop spans 18 amino acids. Per germline, CDR1 SGHNT and CDR2 YYREEE (reference sequence). The germline V and J ends were trimmed by 4 bases and 6 bases, with 26 bases remaining between them.

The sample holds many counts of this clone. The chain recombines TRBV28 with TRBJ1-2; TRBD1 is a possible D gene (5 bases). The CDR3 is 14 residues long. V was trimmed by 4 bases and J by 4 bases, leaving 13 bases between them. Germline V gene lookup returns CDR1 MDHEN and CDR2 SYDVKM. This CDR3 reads CASSWGAQPYGYTF. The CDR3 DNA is TGTGCCAGCAGTTGGGGCGCACAGCCCTATGGCTACACCTTC.

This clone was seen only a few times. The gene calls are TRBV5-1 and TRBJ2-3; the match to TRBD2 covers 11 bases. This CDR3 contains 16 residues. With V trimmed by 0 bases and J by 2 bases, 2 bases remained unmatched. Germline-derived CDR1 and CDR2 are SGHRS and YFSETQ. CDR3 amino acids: CASSLVLAGDTDTQYF. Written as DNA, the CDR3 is TGCGCCAGCAGCTTGGTACTAGCGGGAGACACAGATACGCAGTATTTT.

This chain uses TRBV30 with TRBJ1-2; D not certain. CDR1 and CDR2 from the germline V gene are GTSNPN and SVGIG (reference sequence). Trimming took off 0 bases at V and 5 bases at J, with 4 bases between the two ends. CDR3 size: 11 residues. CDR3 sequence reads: CAWSVLYGYTF. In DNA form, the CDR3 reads TGTGCCTGGAGTGTTCTGTATGGCTACACCTTC.

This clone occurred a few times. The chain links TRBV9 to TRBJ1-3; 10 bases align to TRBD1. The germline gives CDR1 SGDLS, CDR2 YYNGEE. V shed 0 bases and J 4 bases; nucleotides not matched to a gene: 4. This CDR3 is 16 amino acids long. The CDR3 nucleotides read TGTGCCAGCAGCGTAGTAGGGACAGGGGTAGGAAACACCATATATTTT. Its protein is CASSVVGTGVGNTIYF.

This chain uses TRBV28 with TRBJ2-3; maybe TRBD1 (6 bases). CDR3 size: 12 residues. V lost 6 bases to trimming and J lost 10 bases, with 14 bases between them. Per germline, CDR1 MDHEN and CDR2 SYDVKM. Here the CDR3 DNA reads TGTGCCAGCAGACAGGGTGGGGGTGCGCAGTATTTT. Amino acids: CASRQGGGAQYF.

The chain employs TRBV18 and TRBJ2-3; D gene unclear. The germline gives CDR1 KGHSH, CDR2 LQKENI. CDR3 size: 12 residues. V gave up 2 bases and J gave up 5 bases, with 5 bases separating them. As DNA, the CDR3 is TGTGCCAGCTCACCATCTGGAGATACGCAGTATTTT. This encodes CASSPSGDTQYF.

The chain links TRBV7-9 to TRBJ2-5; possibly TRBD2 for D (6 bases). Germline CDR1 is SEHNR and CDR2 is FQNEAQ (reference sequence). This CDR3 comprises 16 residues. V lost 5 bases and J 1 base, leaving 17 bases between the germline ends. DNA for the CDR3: TGTGCCAGCAGCCCCCCGGGACTCATCCTCCAAGAGACCCAGTACTTC. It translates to CASSPPGLILQETQYF.

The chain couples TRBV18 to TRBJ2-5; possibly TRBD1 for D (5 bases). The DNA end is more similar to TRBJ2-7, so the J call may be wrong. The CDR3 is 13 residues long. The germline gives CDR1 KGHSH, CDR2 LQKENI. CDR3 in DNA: TGTGCCAGCTCACCACAAGGGGCGTACGAGCAGTACTTC. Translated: CASSPQGAYEQYF.

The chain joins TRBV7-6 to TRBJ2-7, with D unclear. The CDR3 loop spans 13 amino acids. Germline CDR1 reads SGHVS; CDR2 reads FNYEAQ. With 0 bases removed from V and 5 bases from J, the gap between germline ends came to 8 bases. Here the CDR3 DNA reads TGTGCCAGCAGCTTAGCCCCCCCCAACGAGCAGTACTTC. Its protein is CASSLAPPNEQYF.

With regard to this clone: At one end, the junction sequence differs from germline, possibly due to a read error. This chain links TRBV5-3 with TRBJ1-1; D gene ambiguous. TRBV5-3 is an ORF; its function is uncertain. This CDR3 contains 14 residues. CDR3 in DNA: TGTGCCAGCAGCTTGGGAGTGATGAACACTGAAGCTTTCTTT. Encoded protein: CASSLGVMNTEAFF.

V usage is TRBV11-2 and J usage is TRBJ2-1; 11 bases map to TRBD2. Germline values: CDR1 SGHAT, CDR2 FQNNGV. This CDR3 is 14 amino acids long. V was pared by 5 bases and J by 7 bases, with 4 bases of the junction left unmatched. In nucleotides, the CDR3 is TGTGCCAGCAGCCTAAGACTAGCGGGGAATGAGCAGTTCTTC. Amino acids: CASSLRLAGNEQFF.

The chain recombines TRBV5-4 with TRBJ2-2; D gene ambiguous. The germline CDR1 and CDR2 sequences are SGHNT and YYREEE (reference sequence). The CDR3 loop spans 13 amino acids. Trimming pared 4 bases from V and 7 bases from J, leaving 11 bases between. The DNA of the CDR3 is TGTGCCAGCAGCCGCTCTTTAAGCGGGGAGCTGTTTTTT. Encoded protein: CASSRSLSGELFF.

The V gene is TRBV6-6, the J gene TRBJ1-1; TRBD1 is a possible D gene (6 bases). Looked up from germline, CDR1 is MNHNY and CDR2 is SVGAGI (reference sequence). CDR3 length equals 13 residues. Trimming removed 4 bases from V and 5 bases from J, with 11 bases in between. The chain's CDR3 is CASSSGQTTEAFF. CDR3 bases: TGTGCCAGCAGTTCCGGACAGACGACTGAAGCTTTCTTT.

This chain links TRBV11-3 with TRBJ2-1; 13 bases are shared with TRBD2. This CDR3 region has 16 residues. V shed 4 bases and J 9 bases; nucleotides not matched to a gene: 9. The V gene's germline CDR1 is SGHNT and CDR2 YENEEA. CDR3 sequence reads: CASSSLGLAGVSEQFF. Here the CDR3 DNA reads TGTGCCAGCAGCTCGCTCGGACTAGCGGGAGTTAGTGAGCAGTTCTTC.

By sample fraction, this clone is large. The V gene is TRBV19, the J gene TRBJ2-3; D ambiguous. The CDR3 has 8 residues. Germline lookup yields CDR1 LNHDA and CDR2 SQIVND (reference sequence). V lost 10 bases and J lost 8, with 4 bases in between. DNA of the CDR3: TGTGCCATCGGTACGCAGTATTTT. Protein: CAIGTQYF.

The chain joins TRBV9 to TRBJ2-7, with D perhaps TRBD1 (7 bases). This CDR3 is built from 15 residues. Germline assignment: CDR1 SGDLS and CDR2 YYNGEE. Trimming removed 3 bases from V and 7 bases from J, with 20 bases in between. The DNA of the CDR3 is TGTGCCAGCAGCGCAACAGGGGTGAGGGAGGAGGAGCAGTACTTC. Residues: CASSATGVREEEQYF.

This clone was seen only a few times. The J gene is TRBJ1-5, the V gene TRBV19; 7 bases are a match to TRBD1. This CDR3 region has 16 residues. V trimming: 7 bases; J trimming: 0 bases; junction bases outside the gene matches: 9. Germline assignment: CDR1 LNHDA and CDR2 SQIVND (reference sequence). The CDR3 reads CASIQGGSYSNQPQHF. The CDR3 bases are TGTGCCAGTATCCAGGGGGGATCTTATAGCAATCAGCCCCAGCATTTT.

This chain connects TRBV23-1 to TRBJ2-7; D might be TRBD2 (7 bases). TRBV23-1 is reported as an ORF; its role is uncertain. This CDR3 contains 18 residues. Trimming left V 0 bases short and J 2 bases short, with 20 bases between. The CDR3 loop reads CASSQSGLTGGFAYEQYF. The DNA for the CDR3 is TGCGCCAGCAGTCAATCGGGCCTGACGGGGGGCTTCGCCTACGAGCAGTACTTC.

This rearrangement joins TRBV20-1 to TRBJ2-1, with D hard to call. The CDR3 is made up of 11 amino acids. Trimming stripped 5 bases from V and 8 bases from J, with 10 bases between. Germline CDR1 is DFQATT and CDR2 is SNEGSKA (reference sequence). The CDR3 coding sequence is TGCAGTGCTCCCACACATGATGAGCAGTTCTTC. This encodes CSAPTHDEQFF.

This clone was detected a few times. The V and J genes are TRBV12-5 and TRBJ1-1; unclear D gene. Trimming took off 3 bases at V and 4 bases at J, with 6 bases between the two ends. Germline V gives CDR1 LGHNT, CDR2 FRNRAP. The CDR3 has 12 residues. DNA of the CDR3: TGTGCTAGTGGTTTAGGACTCACTGAAGCTTTCTTT. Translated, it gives CASGLGLTEAFF.

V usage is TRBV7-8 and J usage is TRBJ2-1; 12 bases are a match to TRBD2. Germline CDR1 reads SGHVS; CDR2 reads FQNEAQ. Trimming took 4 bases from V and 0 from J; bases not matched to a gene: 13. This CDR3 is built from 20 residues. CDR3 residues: CASSSRLAGVGMGSYNEQFF. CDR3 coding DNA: TGTGCCAGCAGCTCTCGACTAGCGGGAGTTGGTATGGGCTCCTACAATGAGCAGTTCTTC. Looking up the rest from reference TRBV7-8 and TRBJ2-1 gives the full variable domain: GAGVSQSPRYKVAKRGQDVALRCDPISGHVSLFWYQQALGQGPEFLTYFQNEAQLDKSGLPSDRFFAERPEGSVSTLKIQRTQQEDSAVYLCASSSRLAGVGMGSYNEQFFGPGTRLTVL.

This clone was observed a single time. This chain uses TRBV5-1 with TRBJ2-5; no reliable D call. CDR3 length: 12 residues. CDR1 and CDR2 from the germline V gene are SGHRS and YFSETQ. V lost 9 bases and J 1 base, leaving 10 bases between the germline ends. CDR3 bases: TGCGCCACCGGCGATCGCCAAGAGACCCAGTACTTC. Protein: CATGDRQETQYF.

The CDR3 DNA is TGTGCCAGCAGACAGGACAGGGCAGGAATGCTCTCTAGCACAGATACGCAGTATTTT. Protein sequence: CASRQDRAGMLSSTDTQYF. V is TRBV2 and J is TRBJ2-3, with 8 bases that match TRBD1. V was pared by 6 bases and J by 0 bases, with 17 bases of the junction left unmatched. The CDR3 is made up of 19 amino acids. Germline CDR1 is SNHLY and CDR2 is FYNNEI.

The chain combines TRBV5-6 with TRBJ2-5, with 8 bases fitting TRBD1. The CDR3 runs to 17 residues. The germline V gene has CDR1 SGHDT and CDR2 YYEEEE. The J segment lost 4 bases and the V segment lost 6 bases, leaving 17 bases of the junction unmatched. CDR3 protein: CASTSTIRTGYSETQYF. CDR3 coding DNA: TGTGCCAGCACCTCAACAATACGGACAGGGTATTCAGAGACCCAGTACTTC.

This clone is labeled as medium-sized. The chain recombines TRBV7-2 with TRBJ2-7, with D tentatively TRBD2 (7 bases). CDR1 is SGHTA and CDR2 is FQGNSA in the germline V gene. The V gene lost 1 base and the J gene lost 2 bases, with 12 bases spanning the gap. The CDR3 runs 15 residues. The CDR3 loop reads CASSLVGGDTYEQYF. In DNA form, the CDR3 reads TGTGCCAGCAGCTTAGTAGGGGGGGACACCTACGAGCAGTACTTC.